This passage covers 10 T cell receptor beta chains from one sample sequenced in a study of cytomegalovirus exposure and HLA in healthy donors (dated by TCRdb to the late 2010s). Libraries came from the immunoSEQ multiplex PCR assay. For the multiplex PCR, a mixture combining 60 forward primers for TCR Vbeta segments and 13 reverse primers for TCR Jbeta segments was used. In TCRdb, the immuneACCESS table is reduced to in-frame sequences with V and J assigned. These tables do not hold every clone; where another copy was compared, an unresolved V gene accounts for under half, and the others remain unexplained. Within this sample are tens of thousands of clones, with around 78% of them counted one time only. In total, the top ten clones hold about 4.5% of the sample. Sequencing was carried out using PBMCs. All receptors derive from a male donor in good health and CMV-seropositive.

The chain is built from TRBV19 and TRBJ1-2; D unclear. This CDR3 has 11 amino acids. Germline CDR1 reads LNHDA; CDR2 reads SQIVND (reference sequence). The ends were cut back, 10 bases at V and 6 bases at J, with 12 bases in the middle. The CDR3 DNA reads as TGTGCCACCTCCCCGGGAGATGGCTACACCTTC. Its protein is CATSPGDGYTF.

The J gene is TRBJ2-7, the V gene TRBV28, with TRBD2 as a possible D gene (7 bases). Germline V CDR1 and CDR2: MDHEN, SYDVKM. The CDR3 totals 18 residues. With 4 bases removed from V and 5 bases from J, the gap between germline ends came to 27 bases. CDR3 sequence (DNA): TGTGCCAGCAGTTCCACGGGGGGCGGGATATATTCTTCGGACGAGCAGTACTTC. Translation gives CASSSTGGGIYSSDEQYF.

This chain connects TRBV27 to TRBJ2-7, with unresolved D. The CDR3 length is 14 residues. The V gene lost 6 bases and the J gene lost 0 bases, with 12 bases spanning the gap. Germline CDR1 is MNHEY and CDR2 is SMNVEV (reference sequence). CDR3 nucleotide sequence: TGTGCCAGCAGGTTGATCCGGAGCTCCTACGAGCAGTACTTC. It specifies CASRLIRSSYEQYF.

The chain combines TRBV5-1 with TRBJ2-1; 15 nucleotides line up with TRBD2. CDR3 length: 16 residues. V was pared by 5 bases and J by 5 bases, with 5 bases of the junction left unmatched. Germline V CDR1 and CDR2: SGHRS, YFSETQ. The CDR3 reads CASSSGLAGGDNEQFF. The CDR3 bases are TGCGCCAGCAGTTCGGGACTAGCGGGGGGCGACAATGAGCAGTTCTTC.

Here the CDR3 DNA reads TGCGCCAGCACCCGGACGACGGGAGCGAACAATGAGCAGTTCTTC. Translation: CASTRTTGANNEQFF. J is TRBJ2-1 and V is TRBV5-1; tentative D call: TRBD2 (6 bases). There are 15 residues in the CDR3. V gave up 6 bases and J gave up 5 bases, with 18 bases separating them. Germline CDR1 is SGHRS and CDR2 is YFSETQ.

V and J are TRBV5-1 and TRBJ2-2, with D possibly matching TRBD1 (5 bases). Trimming left V 3 bases short and J 5 bases short, with 8 bases between. Germline loops: CDR1 SGHRS, CDR2 YFSETQ. There are 13 residues in the CDR3. Written as DNA, the CDR3 is TGCGCCAGCAGCTCAGGGTATACCGGGGAGCTGTTTTTT. This translates into CASSSGYTGELFF.

The rearrangement uses TRBV5-1 and TRBJ2-5; the D gene is possibly TRBD2 (6 bases). CDR3 length equals 15 residues. Germline values: CDR1 SGHRS, CDR2 YFSETQ. V gave up 7 bases and J gave up 2 bases, with 18 bases separating them. CDR3: CASAPRDFFQETQYF. DNA for the CDR3: TGCGCCAGCGCGCCCCGGGACTTCTTTCAAGAGACCCAGTACTTC.

This clone was found once. The V call is TRBV29-1, the J call TRBJ2-5; no clear D gene. Trimming stripped 4 bases from V and 3 bases from J, with 6 bases between. Germline CDR1 reads SQVTM; CDR2 reads ANQGSEA. The CDR3 is 11 amino acids. The CDR3 coding sequence is TGCAGCGTTGCTAGGAAAGAGACCCAGTACTTC. Translation gives CSVARKETQYF.

The chain is built from TRBV2 and TRBJ1-4, with TRBD1 identical over 9 bases. From germline, CDR1 is SNHLY and CDR2 FYNNEI. Losses at the gene ends were 11 bases for V and 8 bases for J; bases not matched to a gene: 12. The CDR3 has 14 amino acids. The CDR3 sequence: CAGGWTGEGEKLFF. DNA for the CDR3: TGTGCCGGGGGATGGACAGGGGAAGGAGAAAAACTGTTTTTT.

The chain carries TRBV4-1 and TRBJ2-7, with D maybe TRBD1 (6 bases). Per germline, CDR1 MGHRA and CDR2 YSYEKL. Trimming stripped 5 bases from V and 5 bases from J, with 13 bases between. The length of the CDR3 is 13 residues. The CDR3 sequence is CASSETGLDEQYF. CDR3 coding DNA: TGCGCCAGCAGCGAGACAGGTCTCGACGAGCAGTACTTC.